Each of the 28 T cell receptor beta chains below was sequenced from the same sample in a study of T cell responses to AZD1222 COVID-19 vaccine. The table came from immunoSEQ multiplex PCR; TCRdb's copy has only in-frame clones and leaves some out. There are 150,000 to 200,000 clones in the sample; 80% to 90% occur only once, and under 8% lies in the top ten. This material consisted of peripheral blood, taken on day 0 of AZD1222 vaccination. Every receptor here comes from an adult in good health.

The CDR3 region is CASSYQTLSNTGELFF. CDR3 nucleotide sequence: TGTGCCAGCAGTTACCAGACACTATCGAACACCGGGGAGCTGTTTTTT. The chain combines TRBV6-5 with TRBJ2-2; unclear D gene. Germline V lookup: CDR1 MNHEY, CDR2 SVGAGI. Trimming left V 2 bases short and J 0 bases short, with 10 bases between. CDR3 size: 16 residues.

The chain recombines TRBV30 with TRBJ1-6; D is perhaps TRBD1 (6 bases). V dropped 0 bases and J dropped 6 bases, with 21 bases sitting between them. CDR1 is GTSNPN, CDR2 SVGIG, per germline (reference sequence). This CDR3 has 18 amino acids. CDR3 sequence (DNA): TGTGCCTGGAGTGTACCCCCGACAGGCTTCGCGACTAATTCACCCCTCCACTTT. Its protein product is CAWSVPPTGFATNSPLHF.

This chain joins TRBV19 and TRBJ2-1, with 9 bases matching TRBD2. This CDR3 has 12 amino acids. V was clipped by 3 bases and J by 11 bases; unmatched bases: 2. Germline CDR1 reads LNHDA; CDR2 reads SQIVND (reference sequence). The CDR3 bases are TGTGCCAGTAGTATCTCTAGCGGGAAGCAGTTCTTC. Translation: CASSISSGKQFF.

The gene calls are TRBV19 and TRBJ2-7; D may be TRBD2 (7 bases). CDR3 length equals 19 residues. CDR1 is LNHDA, CDR2 SQIVND, per germline (reference sequence). V was cut by 7 bases and J by 3 bases, with 31 bases left in between. In DNA, the CDR3 is TGTGCCAGTACCCTAAGGGGGGGACGGTCGGCGATTAATTTCTACGAGCAGTACTTC. Amino acid sequence: CASTLRGGRSAINFYEQYF.

J is TRBJ1-1 and V is TRBV28, with a weak D call TRBD1 (6 bases). The CDR3 has 14 amino acids. Trimming pared 6 bases from V and 1 base from J, leaving 12 bases between. Germline loops: CDR1 MDHEN, CDR2 SYDVKM. The CDR3 reads CASSPGTKNTEAFF. CDR3 DNA sequence: TGTGCCAGCAGCCCCGGGACAAAGAACACTGAAGCTTTCTTT. Full variable domain (remainder filled in from reference TRBV28 and TRBJ1-1): DVKVTQSSRYLVKRTGEKVFLECVQDMDHENMFWYRQDPGLGLRLIYFSYDVKMKEKGDIPEGYSVSREKKERFSLILESASTNQTSMYLCASSPGTKNTEAFFGQGTRLTVV.

This rearrangement joins TRBV30 to TRBJ1-2, with D maybe TRBD1 (5 bases). The CDR3 is made up of 13 amino acids. V was pared by 0 bases and J by 6 bases, with 11 bases between. CDR1 is GTSNPN, CDR2 SVGIG, per germline (reference sequence). The CDR3 sequence is CAWSVRDLDGYTF. The CDR3 nucleotides are TGTGCCTGGAGTGTACGGGACCTCGATGGCTACACCTTC. Looking up the rest from reference TRBV30 and TRBJ1-2 gives the full variable domain: SQTIHQWPATLVQPVGSPLSLECTVEGTSNPNLYWYRQAAGRGLQLLFYSVGIGQISSEVPQNLSASRPQDRQFILSSKKLLLSDSGFYLCAWSVRDLDGYTFGSGTRLTVV.

This chain links TRBV9 with TRBJ1-1; D remains ambiguous. This CDR3 comprises 13 residues. The germline V gene encodes CDR1 SGDLS and CDR2 YYNGEE. Trimming took off 4 bases at V and 1 base at J, with 8 bases between the two ends. CDR3 nucleotide sequence: TGTGCCAGCAGCTCCCCGTCGAACACTGAAGCTTTCTTT. Its protein is CASSSPSNTEAFF.

The chain's CDR3 is CASSPALTSGSEQYF. CDR3 DNA sequence: TGTGCCAGCAGCCCCGCCTTGACTAGCGGGAGCGAGCAGTACTTC. The rearrangement uses TRBV5-5 and TRBJ2-7, with TRBD2 matching 12 bases. With 4 bases clipped from V and 6 bases from J, the junction kept 8 bases outside the gene matches. The V gene's germline CDR1 is SGHKS and CDR2 YYEKEE (reference sequence). The CDR3 has 15 amino acids.

CDR3 nucleotides: TGTGCCAGCAGCTTAGATACGGCAGGGGCGAATTCACCCCTCCACTTT. Translated: CASSLDTAGANSPLHF. The chain joins TRBV7-2 to TRBJ1-6; perhaps TRBD1 as D (6 bases). Germline V gene data show CDR1 as SGHTA and CDR2 as FQGNSA. The length of the CDR3 is 16 residues. V dropped 1 base and J dropped 7 bases, with 14 bases sitting between them.

This clone was seen a few times. The chain has TRBV10-3 and TRBJ2-2; the D is unclear. The germline gives CDR1 ENHRY, CDR2 SYGVKD. The CDR3 loop spans 16 amino acids. V dropped 6 bases and J dropped 0 bases, with 14 bases sitting between them. CDR3 residues: CAISALSSTNTGELFF. The CDR3 nucleotides are TGTGCCATCAGCGCTTTATCGAGTACGAACACCGGGGAGCTGTTTTTT.

The J gene is TRBJ2-5, the V gene TRBV6-6; D is perhaps TRBD2 (6 bases). The length of the CDR3 is 15 residues. V lost 4 bases, J lost 5 bases, and 17 bases lay in between. Per germline, CDR1 MNHNY and CDR2 SVGAGI (reference sequence). The CDR3 region has the DNA TGTGCCAGCAGTTTCAGCGGGTCCCTCCGGGAGACCCAGTACTTC. It is translated as CASSFSGSLRETQYF.

The chain is built from TRBV19 and TRBJ1-3; D is ambiguous. Trimming left V 3 bases short and J 0 bases short, with 9 bases between. Germline CDR1 and CDR2: LNHDA and SQIVND (reference sequence). This CDR3 comprises 15 residues. The DNA for the CDR3 is TGTGCCAGTAGTATGGACCGTAACTCTGGAAACACCATATATTTT. Encoded protein: CASSMDRNSGNTIYF.

The V and J genes are TRBV5-4 and TRBJ2-7; 11 bases are shared with TRBD2. Trimming removed 4 bases from V and 2 bases from J; junction bases left unmatched: 2. The CDR3 length is 14 residues. Germline CDR1 SGHNT, CDR2 YYREEE (reference sequence). CDR3 residues: CASSSSGGAYEQYF. The CDR3 DNA follows: TGTGCCAGCAGCAGTAGCGGGGGGGCCTACGAGCAGTACTTC.

The chain carries TRBV30 and TRBJ2-5; tentatively, D is TRBD1 (6 bases). The CDR3 spans 12 residues. Germline-derived CDR1 and CDR2 are GTSNPN and SVGIG (reference sequence). Trimming took off 4 bases at V and 6 bases at J, with 12 bases between the two ends. The chain's CDR3 is CAWNRARQTQYF. The CDR3 DNA is TGTGCCTGGAACAGGGCAAGACAGACCCAGTACTTC.

The chain employs TRBV5-1 and TRBJ2-7; D may be TRBD1 (6 bases). CDR1 and CDR2 from the germline V gene are SGHRS and YFSETQ. The CDR3 sequence is 12 residues long. V was cut by 5 bases and J by 4 bases, with 10 bases left in between. The CDR3 sequence: CASRQGHYEQYF. The CDR3 DNA reads TGCGCCAGCAGACAGGGACATTACGAGCAGTACTTC.

The chain links TRBV25-1 to TRBJ2-6, with D hard to call. The germline CDR1 and CDR2 sequences are MGHDK and SYGVNS. V was shortened by 3 bases and J by 0 bases, with 3 bases between the two germline ends. This CDR3 spans 14 amino acids. CDR3: CASSDVSGANVLTF. In DNA, the CDR3 is TGTGCCAGCAGTGACGTCTCTGGGGCCAACGTCCTGACTTTC. Based on the CDR3 plus reference TRBV25-1 and TRBJ2-6, the full variable domain is EADIYQTPRYLVIGTGKKITLECSQTMGHDKMYWYQQDPGMELHLIHYSYGVNSTEKGDLSSESTVSRIRTEHFPLTLESARPSHTSQYLCASSDVSGANVLTFGAGSRLTVL.

V usage is TRBV6-5 and J usage is TRBJ2-7; TRBD1 aligns across 8 bases. CDR1 is MNHEY and CDR2 is SVGAGI in the germline V gene. J lost 3 bases, V lost 6 bases, and 4 bases had no gene match. CDR3 length equals 13 residues. The chain's CDR3 is CASSRDRSYEQYF. CDR3 coding DNA: TGTGCCAGCAGCCGGGACAGGAGCTACGAGCAGTACTTC.

This rearrangement joins TRBV29-1 to TRBJ2-7; TRBD2 matches at 11 bases. The CDR3 loop spans 14 amino acids. The germline gives CDR1 SQVTM, CDR2 ANQGSEA. The ends lost 6 bases at V and 4 bases at J; junction bases unmatched: 8. The CDR3 DNA follows: TGCAGCGTCCTCTCTAGCGGGGGGACATACGAGCAGTACTTC. Translating gives CSVLSSGGTYEQYF.

This chain uses TRBV5-6 with TRBJ1-2; D is undetermined. The CDR3 is made up of 13 amino acids. In germline, CDR1 is SGHDT, CDR2 YYEEEE. V gave up 2 bases and J gave up 5 bases, with 10 bases separating them. The CDR3 region is CASSFFTNYGYTF. In nucleotides, the CDR3 is TGTGCCAGCAGCTTCTTCACGAATTATGGCTACACCTTC.

The chain is built from TRBV18 and TRBJ1-1; tentative D call: TRBD1 (5 bases). The germline V gene has CDR1 KGHSH and CDR2 LQKENI. CDR3 size: 15 residues. The V and J ends lost 4 bases and 1 base respectively, with 13 bases between them. CDR3 coding DNA: TGTGCCAGCTCACGAGACTTTGGGGGGAACACTGAAGCTTTCTTT. This codes for CASSRDFGGNTEAFF.

V is TRBV30 and J is TRBJ1-2, with no clear D. V lost 3 bases and J lost 7, with 18 bases in between. The CDR3 consists of 14 residues. Germline V CDR1 and CDR2: GTSNPN, SVGIG (reference sequence). DNA of the CDR3: TGTGCCTGGAGGTTTCCCGGCGATTGGGGTGGCTACACCTTC. Translated, it gives CAWRFPGDWGGYTF.

The V gene is TRBV7-9, the J gene TRBJ1-1; TRBD1 agrees at 8 bases. V gave up 4 bases and J gave up 3 bases; unmatched junction bases: 4. The CDR3 consists of 14 residues. CDR1 is SEHNR and CDR2 is FQNEAQ in the germline V gene (reference sequence). In nucleotides, the CDR3 is TGTGCCAGCAGCTCCCAGGGGGCAGACACTGAAGCTTTCTTT. This sequence encodes CASSSQGADTEAFF.

This chain connects TRBV24-1 to TRBJ2-1; no reliable D call. Trimming removed 2 bases from V and 7 bases from J, with 14 bases in between. Germline CDR1 is KGHDR and CDR2 is SFDVKD. The CDR3 sequence is 15 residues long. CDR3 amino acids: CATSDSARAGNEQFF. The CDR3 nucleotides are TGTGCCACCAGTGATTCGGCTCGTGCTGGTAATGAGCAGTTCTTC.

The chain carries TRBV19 and TRBJ2-1; TRBD2 might be the D (5 bases). In germline, CDR1 is LNHDA, CDR2 SQIVND (reference sequence). Trimming cost V 7 bases and J 9 bases, with 22 bases left between them. CDR3 length: 15 residues. The CDR3 DNA is TGTGCCAGTACCCGAGCGGCCTCGGGGTCGAGTGAGCAGTTCTTC. Translating it yields CASTRAASGSSEQFF.

The rearrangement uses TRBV9 and TRBJ2-3, with 12 bases that match TRBD1. J gave up 2 bases and V 0 bases, and 7 bases lay outside the gene matches. The CDR3 runs to 18 residues. Germline assignment: CDR1 SGDLS and CDR2 YYNGEE. The CDR3 nucleotides are TGTGCCAGCAGCGTAGCCCCTGGGACAGGGGGCAACACAGATACGCAGTATTTT. It translates to CASSVAPGTGGNTDTQYF.

The genes are TRBV6-6 and TRBJ2-1; D is possibly TRBD1 or TRBD2 (6 bases each). The CDR3 spans 16 residues. Per germline, CDR1 MNHNY and CDR2 SVGAGI (reference sequence). The V end lost 5 bases, the J end lost 7 bases, and 21 bases lay between the germline ends. The CDR3 region has the DNA TGTGCCAGCAGTACCATAAGCGGGCAAAGGGGGAATGAGCAGTTCTTC. Translation: CASSTISGQRGNEQFF.

The genes are TRBV2 and TRBJ1-2, with TRBD1 matching 10 bases. This CDR3 is built from 13 residues. The V segment lost 9 bases and the J segment 4 bases; nucleotides outside the gene matches: 5. Germline V gene lookup returns CDR1 SNHLY and CDR2 FYNNEI. For the CDR3, the DNA is TGTGCCAGTCGACAGGGGGCCGGCTATGGCTACACCTTC. This sequence encodes CASRQGAGYGYTF. The full variable domain, its missing parts supplied by reference TRBV2 and TRBJ1-2, is EPEVTQTPSHQVTQMGQEVILRCVPISNHLYFYWYRQILGQKVEFLVSFYNNEISEKSEIFDDQFSVERPDGSNFTLKIRSTKLEDSAMYFCASRQGAGYGYTFGSGTRLTVV.

This clone was counted only a few times. The rearrangement joins TRBV27 to TRBJ1-6, with a possible D match to TRBD1 (5 bases). This CDR3 is 14 amino acids long. V gave up 2 bases and J gave up 9 bases, with 11 bases separating them. The V gene's germline CDR1 is MNHEY and CDR2 SMNVEV (reference sequence). The CDR3 loop is CASSLAQGGSPLHF. Written as DNA, the CDR3 is TGTGCCAGCAGTTTAGCTCAGGGTGGTTCACCCCTCCACTTT.